This T cell receptor (beta chain) was sequenced for a study of blood T cell repertoires in COVID-19. The length of the CDR3 is 15 residues. Germline trimming cut 4 bases from V and 5 bases from J; bases unmatched to any gene: 9. Germline CDR1 and CDR2: MGHRA and YSYEKL. Seattle researchers signed up patients amid active infection and tracked them longitudinally. Sequenced by immunoSEQ multiplex PCR; TCRdb stores in-frame clones only, minus some. The sample carries over 200,000 clones, approximately 86% recorded once. The sample holds a few counts of this clone. The rearrangement links TRBV4-1 to TRBJ1-2; 8 positions match TRBD1. The sequence was obtained from a woman younger than 45 with COVID-19, enrolled during active disease. The specimen was peripheral blood. CDR3 sequence reads: CASSPTPDRAYGYTF. The DNA of the CDR3 is TGCGCCAGCAGCCCTACCCCGGACAGGGCGTATGGCTACACCTTC.